Listed below are T cell receptor beta chains from one sample, sequenced in a study of blood T cell repertoires in COVID-19. Using immunoSEQ multiplex PCR, the repertoire was profiled, and TCRdb retains in-frame clones only, with some absent. The sample records 300,000 to 400,000 clones, approximately 88% being singletons. Source material: peripheral blood. These receptors originate from a woman aged 45-65 years with active or convalescent COVID-19. CDR3s include the opening cysteine and the closing phenylalanine or tryptophan. The D gene is left open where the match is weak. Clone sizes are given selectively: once, few, many, or a class where the clone is expanded.

NA,TRBV28,NA,15,TRBJ2-3,CASAQQGDSTDTQYF,TGTGCCAGCGCTCAGCAGGGTGACTCCACAGATACGCAGTATTTT
NA,TRBV6-4,NA,15,TRBJ1-1,CASSDSAGANHLTFF,TGTGCCAGCAGTGACTCAGCGGGGGCTAACCATTTGACTTTCTTT
TRBD1,TRBV4-3,NA,15,TRBJ2-1,CASSQSRTGTSEQFF,TGCGCCAGCAGCCAATCCCGGACAGGGACATCTGAGCAGTTCTTC
NA,TRBV9,NA,12,TRBJ2-7,CASSVGDYEQYF,TGTGCCAGCAGCGTAGGAGACTACGAGCAGTACTTC
NA,TRBV18,NA,15,TRBJ2-2,CASSPRLANTGELFF,TGTGCCAGCTCACCGCGACTAGCGAACACCGGGGAGCTGTTTTTT
NA,TRBV7-2,NA,13,TRBJ2-7,CASSFLTSSEQYF,TGTGCCAGCAGCTTTTTAACTAGTTCCGAGCAGTACTTC
TRBD2,TRBV28,NA,15,TRBJ2-1,CASTEGAGGPNEQFF,TGTGCCAGCACCGAGGGAGCGGGAGGGCCAAATGAGCAGTTCTTC
NA,TRBV12-5,NA,16,TRBJ2-5,CASGLNQGPSQETQYF,TGTGCTAGTGGTCTGAATCAGGGGCCCTCCCAAGAGACCCAGTACTTC
TRBD2,TRBV9,once,13,TRBJ2-7,CASSAASGYEQYF,TGTGCCAGCAGTGCCGCTAGCGGCTACGAGCAGTACTTC
NA,TRBV18,NA,13,TRBJ1-1,CASSPVRNTEAFF,TGTGCCAGCTCACCAGTTAGGAACACTGAAGCTTTCTTT
TRBD1,TRBV6-5,NA,15,TRBJ1-6,CASTPLDRAGSPLHF,TGTGCCAGCACACCACTCGACAGGGCGGGTTCACCCCTCCACTTT
TRBD2,TRBV6-2/TRBV6-3,once,16,TRBJ2-3,CASSYPLRAGVDTQYF,TGTGCCAGCAGTTATCCCCTGAGGGCGGGAGTCGATACGCAGTATTTT
NA,TRBV9,NA,15,TRBJ2-1,CASSAEGRGRNEQFF,TGTGCCAGCAGCGCGGAAGGACGGGGGAGGAATGAGCAGTTCTTC
NA,TRBV11-3,once,13,TRBJ2-1,CASSLGRSNEQFF,TGTGCCAGCAGCTTGGGCAGGTCCAATGAGCAGTTCTTC
TRBD2,TRBV7-9,NA,18,TRBJ2-1,CASSFPLAGGLSYNEQFF,TGTGCCAGCAGTTTCCCTTTGGCGGGAGGGCTCTCCTACAATGAGCAGTTCTTC
NA,TRBV28,NA,14,TRBJ1-1,CASGSGSQNTEAFF,TGTGCCAGCGGGTCGGGGTCCCAAAACACTGAAGCTTTCTTT
NA,TRBV4-3,NA,17,TRBJ1-6,CASSQAPPWGENSPLHF,TGCGCCAGCAGCCAAGCCCCCCCTTGGGGGGAGAATTCACCCCTCCACTTT
NA,TRBV28,NA,16,TRBJ1-5,CASSLGGSPSNQPQHF,TGTGCCAGCAGTTTGGGAGGATCCCCAAGCAATCAGCCCCAGCATTTT
NA,TRBV6-5,NA,13,TRBJ1-2,CASSYGALYGYTF,TGTGCCAGCAGTTACGGGGCCCTCTATGGCTACACCTTC
TRBD2,TRBV7-2,NA,16,TRBJ2-3,CASTLAGAFRTDTQYF,TGTGCCAGCACCCTAGCGGGGGCCTTTCGCACAGATACGCAGTATTTT
NA,TRBV5-1,NA,15,TRBJ2-3,CASSLATGHADTQYF,TGCGCCAGCAGCTTGGCTACAGGGCACGCAGATACGCAGTATTTT
NA,TRBV10-2,NA,12,TRBJ2-7,CASFPGEGEQYF,TGCGCCAGCTTTCCAGGGGAGGGAGAGCAGTACTTC
TRBD2,TRBV7-9,NA,16,TRBJ2-1,CASSYPRREGYDEQFF,TGTGCCAGCAGCTACCCTAGGCGGGAGGGCTACGATGAGCAGTTCTTC
NA,TRBV5-4,NA,13,TRBJ1-2,CASSLQGASGYTF,TGTGCCAGCAGCTTGCAAGGGGCGAGTGGCTACACCTTC
TRBD2,TRBV5-1,NA,16,TRBJ2-1,CASSISGGAGSDEQFF,TGCGCCAGCAGCATTAGCGGGGGGGCCGGTTCGGATGAGCAGTTCTTC
NA,TRBV10-3,few,14,TRBJ1-1,CAISAATANTEAFF,TGTGCCATCAGCGCAGCTACAGCGAACACTGAAGCTTTCTTT
TRBD2,TRBV4-1,NA,18,TRBJ2-1,CASSQYLAGVNPSGEQFF,TGCGCCAGCAGCCAATATCTAGCGGGAGTCAACCCAAGTGGTGAGCAGTTCTTC
TRBD2,TRBV3-1/TRBV3-2,NA,14,TRBJ2-5,CASSLRLASETQYF,TGTGCCAGCAGCCTAAGACTAGCTTCAGAGACCCAGTACTTC
NA,TRBV19,NA,14,TRBJ2-2,CASSIGQITGELFF,TGTGCCAGTAGTATCGGACAAATCACCGGGGAGCTGTTTTTT
NA,TRBV30,NA,15,TRBJ1-1,CAWSVPWAKNTEAFF,TGTGCCTGGAGTGTCCCTTGGGCAAAAAACACTGAAGCTTTCTTT
TRBD1,TRBV5-4,NA,15,TRBJ1-4,CASSLEGQGNEKLFF,TGTGCCAGCAGCTTGGAGGGACAGGGTAATGAAAAACTGTTTTTT
NA,TRBV5-1,NA,16,TRBJ2-6,CASSPGLQSGANVLTF,TGCGCCAGCAGCCCGGGACTTCAATCTGGGGCCAACGTCCTGACTTTC
TRBD1,TRBV4-1,NA,16,TRBJ2-7,CASSQEWDSGSYEQYF,TGCGCCAGCAGCCAAGAATGGGACAGTGGATCCTACGAGCAGTACTTC
TRBD1,TRBV4-1,NA,16,TRBJ1-5,CASSQILGQGISPQHF,TGCGCCAGCAGCCAAATTCTTGGACAGGGGATCTCGCCCCAGCATTTT
TRBD1,TRBV30,once,16,TRBJ1-6,CAWSRLGGAYNSPLHF,TGTGCCTGGAGTCGCCTAGGGGGCGCCTATAATTCACCCCTCCACTTT
TRBD1,TRBV5-4,NA,15,TRBJ2-5,CASSTQGAGQETQYF,TGTGCCAGCAGCACACAGGGGGCGGGCCAAGAGACCCAGTACTTC
TRBD1,TRBV2,many,17,TRBJ2-1,CASTRGPMTSSYNEQFF,TGTGCCAGCACCAGGGGGCCTATGACGAGCTCCTACAATGAGCAGTTCTTC
NA,TRBV5-1,NA,15,TRBJ2-7,CASSFTGSSSYEQYF,TGCGCCAGCAGCTTTACAGGGTCGAGCTCCTACGAGCAGTACTTC
TRBD2,TRBV5-1,NA,14,TRBJ2-1,CASSLIGREDEQFF,TGCGCCAGCAGCTTAATTGGACGGGAGGATGAGCAGTTCTTC
TRBD1,TRBV11-2,NA,14,TRBJ2-1,CASSTYRGPNEQFF,TGTGCCAGCAGCACCTACAGGGGTCCGAATGAGCAGTTCTTC
TRBD1,TRBV7-9,NA,13,TRBJ1-2,CASSWQGAPGYTF,TGTGCCAGCAGCTGGCAGGGGGCGCCTGGCTACACCTTC
TRBD2,TRBV5-1,NA,16,TRBJ2-7,CASSFGRENLLYEQYF,TGCGCCAGCAGCTTCGGGCGGGAGAATCTCCTCTACGAGCAGTACTTC
TRBD2,TRBV2,NA,16,TRBJ2-2,CASSPGAGGHTGELFF,TGTGCCAGCAGCCCAGGGGCGGGAGGACACACCGGGGAGCTGTTTTTT
TRBD1,TRBV3-1/TRBV3-2,NA,15,TRBJ1-2,CASSQVRDRGGGYTF,TGTGCCAGCAGCCAAGTGAGGGACAGGGGTGGTGGCTACACCTTC
TRBD2,TRBV4-2,NA,15,TRBJ2-1,CASSQTWAGGNEQFF,TGTGCCAGCAGCCAAACCTGGGCGGGGGGCAATGAGCAGTTCTTC
NA,TRBV27,NA,18,TRBJ1-6,CASSLRTVRASYNSPLHF,TGTGCCAGCAGTTTACGAACAGTTCGAGCTTCCTATAATTCACCCCTCCACTTT
TRBD2,TRBV6-5,NA,14,TRBJ2-1,CASSPGGSGGAPFF,TGTGCCAGCAGCCCCGGGGGAAGCGGGGGGGCCCCGTTCTTC
NA,TRBV29-1,few,13,TRBJ1-2,CSVYGQLSYGYTF,TGCAGCGTCTACGGACAGCTCTCTTATGGCTACACCTTC
NA,TRBV2,NA,14,TRBJ2-7,CASSEDRSSYEQYF,TGTGCCAGCAGTGAAGACCGGAGCTCCTACGAGCAGTACTTC
NA,TRBV7-2,few,14,TRBJ2-2,CASSPTGSSGELFF,TGTGCCAGCAGCCCGACAGGTTCTTCCGGGGAGCTGTTTTTT
NA,TRBV15,once,14,TRBJ1-5,CATSRDVVNQPQHF,TGTGCCACCAGCAGAGATGTAGTGAATCAGCCCCAGCATTTT
TRBD1,TRBV5-6,NA,16,TRBJ1-2,CASSLGQGVSNYGYTF,TGTGCCAGCAGCTTGGGACAGGGAGTATCTAACTATGGCTACACCTTC
TRBD1,TRBV7-2,NA,16,TRBJ1-5,CASSLRTGGSNQPQHF,TGTGCCAGCAGCTTAAGGACAGGGGGTTCCAATCAGCCCCAGCATTTT
TRBD2,TRBV30,NA,13,TRBJ2-1,CAWNRAGEGEQFF,TGTGCCTGGAACCGAGCGGGAGAGGGCGAGCAGTTCTTC
NA,TRBV12-3/TRBV12-4,NA,12,TRBJ2-1,CASSFLGNEQFF,TGTGCCAGCAGTTTCCTAGGCAATGAGCAGTTCTTC
TRBD1,TRBV5-4,NA,17,TRBJ2-7,CASSFTPGQRRSYEQYF,TGTGCCAGCAGCTTCACCCCGGGACAGCGCCGCTCCTACGAGCAGTACTTC
NA,TRBV10-3,NA,12,TRBJ2-7,CASKGDPYEQYF,TGTGCCTCTAAAGGGGATCCTTACGAGCAGTACTTC
TRBD2,TRBV6-4,NA,19,TRBJ2-3,CANPTSGGLIPVSTDTQYF,TGTGCCAACCCGACTAGCGGGGGGCTAATCCCCGTTAGCACAGATACGCAGTATTTT